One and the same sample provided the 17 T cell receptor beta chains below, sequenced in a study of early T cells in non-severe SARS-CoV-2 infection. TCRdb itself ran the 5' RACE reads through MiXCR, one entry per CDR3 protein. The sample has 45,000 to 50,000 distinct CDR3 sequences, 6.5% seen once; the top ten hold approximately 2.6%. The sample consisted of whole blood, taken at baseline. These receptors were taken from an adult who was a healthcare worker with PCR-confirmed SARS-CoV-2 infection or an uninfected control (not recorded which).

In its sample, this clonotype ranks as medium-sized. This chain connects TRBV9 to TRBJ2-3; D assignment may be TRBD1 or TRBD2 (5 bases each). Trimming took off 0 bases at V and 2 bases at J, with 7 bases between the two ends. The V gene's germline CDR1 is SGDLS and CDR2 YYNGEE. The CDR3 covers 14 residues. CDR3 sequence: CASSVGGFTDTQYF. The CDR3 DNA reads TGTGCCAGCAGCGTAGGGGGGTTCACAGATACGCAGTATTTT.

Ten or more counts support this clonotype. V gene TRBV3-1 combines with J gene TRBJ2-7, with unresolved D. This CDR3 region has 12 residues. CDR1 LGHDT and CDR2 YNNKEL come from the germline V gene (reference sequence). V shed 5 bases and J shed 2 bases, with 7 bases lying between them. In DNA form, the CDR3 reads TGTGCCAGCAGCTACCAGACCTACGAGCAGTACTTC. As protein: CASSYQTYEQYF.

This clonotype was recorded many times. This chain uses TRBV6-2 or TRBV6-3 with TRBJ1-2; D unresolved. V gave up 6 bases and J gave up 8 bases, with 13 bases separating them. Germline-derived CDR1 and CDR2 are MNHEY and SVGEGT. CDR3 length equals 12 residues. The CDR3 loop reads CASRRTETGYTF. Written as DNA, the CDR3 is TGTGCCAGCAGAAGGACTGAAACCGGCTACACCTTC.

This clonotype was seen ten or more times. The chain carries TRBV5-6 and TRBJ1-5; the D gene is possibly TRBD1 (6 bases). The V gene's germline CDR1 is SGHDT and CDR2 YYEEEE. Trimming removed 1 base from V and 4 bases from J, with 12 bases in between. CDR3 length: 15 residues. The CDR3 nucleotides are TGTGCCAGCAGCTTGAGGGGGGCATGGAATCAGCCCCAGCATTTT. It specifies CASSLRGAWNQPQHF.

CDR3 DNA: TGTGCCAGCAGCTTGGGCAGCAACCAAGAGACCCAGTACTTC. Its translation: CASSLGSNQETQYF. This rearrangement joins TRBV7-2 to TRBJ2-5; no reliable D call. Germline V gene lookup returns CDR1 SGHTA and CDR2 FQGNSA. This CDR3 contains 14 residues. V lost 3 bases to trimming and J lost 0 bases, with 8 bases between them.

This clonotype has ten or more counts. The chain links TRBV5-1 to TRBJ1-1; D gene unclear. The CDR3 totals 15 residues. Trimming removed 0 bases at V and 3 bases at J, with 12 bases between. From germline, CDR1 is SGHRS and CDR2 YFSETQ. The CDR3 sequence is CASSLDPAGYTEAFF. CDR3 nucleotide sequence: TGCGCCAGCAGCTTGGACCCAGCGGGGTACACTGAAGCTTTCTTT. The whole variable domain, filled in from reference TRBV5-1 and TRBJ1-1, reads KAGVTQTPRYLIKTRGQQVTLSCSPISGHRSVSWYQQTPGQGLQFLFEYFSETQRNKGNFPGRFSGRQFSNSRSEMNVSTLELGDSALYLCASSLDPAGYTEAFFGQGTRLTVV.

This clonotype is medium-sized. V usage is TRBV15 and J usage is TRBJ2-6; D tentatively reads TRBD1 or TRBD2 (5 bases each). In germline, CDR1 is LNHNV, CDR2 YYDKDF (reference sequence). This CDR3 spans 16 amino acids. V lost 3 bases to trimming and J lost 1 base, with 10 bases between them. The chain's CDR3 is CATSRIWGSGANVLTF. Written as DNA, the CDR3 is TGTGCCACCAGCAGGATATGGGGGTCTGGGGCCAACGTCCTGACTTTC.

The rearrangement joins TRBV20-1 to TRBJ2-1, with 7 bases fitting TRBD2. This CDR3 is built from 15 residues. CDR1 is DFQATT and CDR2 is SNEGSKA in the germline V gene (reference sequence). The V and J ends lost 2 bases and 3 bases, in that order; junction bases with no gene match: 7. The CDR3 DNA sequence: TGCAGTGCTAGATATGCGGGGGTGATCTACAATGAGCAGTTCTTC. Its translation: CSARYAGVIYNEQFF.

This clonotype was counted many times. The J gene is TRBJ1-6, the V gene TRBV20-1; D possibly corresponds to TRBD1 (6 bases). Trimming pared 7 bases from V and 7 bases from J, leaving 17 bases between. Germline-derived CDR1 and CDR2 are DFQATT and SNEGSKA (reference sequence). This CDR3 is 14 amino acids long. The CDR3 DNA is TGCAGTGTTTTAGGCCGGGGGCGGAATTCACCCCTCCACTTT. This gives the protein CSVLGRGRNSPLHF.

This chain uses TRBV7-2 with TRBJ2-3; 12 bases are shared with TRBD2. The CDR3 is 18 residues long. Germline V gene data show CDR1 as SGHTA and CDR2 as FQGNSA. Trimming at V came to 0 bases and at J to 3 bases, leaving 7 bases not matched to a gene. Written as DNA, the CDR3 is TGTGCCAGCAGCTTAGCCCTAGCGGGGGGGCGAGTGACAGATACGCAGTATTTT. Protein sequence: CASSLALAGGRVTDTQYF.

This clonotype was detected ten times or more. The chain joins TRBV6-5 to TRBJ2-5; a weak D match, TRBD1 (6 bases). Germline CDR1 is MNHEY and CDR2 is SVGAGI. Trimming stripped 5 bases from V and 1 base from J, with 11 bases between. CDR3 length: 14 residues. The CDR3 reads CASSEQGFQETQYF. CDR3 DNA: TGTGCCAGCAGTGAACAGGGATTCCAAGAGACCCAGTACTTC.

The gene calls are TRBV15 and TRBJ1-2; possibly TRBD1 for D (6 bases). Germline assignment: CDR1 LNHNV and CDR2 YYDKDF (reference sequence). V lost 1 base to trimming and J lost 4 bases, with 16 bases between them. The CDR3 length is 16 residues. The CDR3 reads CATSRVRRGASYGYTF. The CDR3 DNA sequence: TGTGCCACCAGCAGAGTACGCCGGGGGGCTAGCTATGGCTACACCTTC. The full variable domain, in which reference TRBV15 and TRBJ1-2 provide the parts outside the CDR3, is DAMVIQNPRYQVTQFGKPVTLSCSQTLNHNVMYWYQQKSSQAPKLLFHYYDKDFNNEADTPDNFQSRRPNTSFCFLDIRSPGLGDTAMYLCATSRVRRGASYGYTFGSGTRLTVV.

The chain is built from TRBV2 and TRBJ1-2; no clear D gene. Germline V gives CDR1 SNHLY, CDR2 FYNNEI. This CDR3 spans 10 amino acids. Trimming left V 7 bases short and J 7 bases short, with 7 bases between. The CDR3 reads CASKATGYTF. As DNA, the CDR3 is TGTGCCAGCAAGGCGACTGGCTACACCTTC. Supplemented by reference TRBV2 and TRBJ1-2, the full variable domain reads EPEVTQTPSHQVTQMGQEVILRCVPISNHLYFYWYRQILGQKVEFLVSFYNNEISEKSEIFDDQFSVERPDGSNFTLKIRSTKLEDSAMYFCASKATGYTFGSGTRLTVV.

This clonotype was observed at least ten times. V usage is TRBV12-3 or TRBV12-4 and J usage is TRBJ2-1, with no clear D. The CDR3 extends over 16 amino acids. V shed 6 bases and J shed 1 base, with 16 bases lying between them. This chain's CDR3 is CASRTLGLRSYNEQFF. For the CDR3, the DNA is TGTGCCAGCAGGACGCTTGGTTTGAGGTCCTACAATGAGCAGTTCTTC.

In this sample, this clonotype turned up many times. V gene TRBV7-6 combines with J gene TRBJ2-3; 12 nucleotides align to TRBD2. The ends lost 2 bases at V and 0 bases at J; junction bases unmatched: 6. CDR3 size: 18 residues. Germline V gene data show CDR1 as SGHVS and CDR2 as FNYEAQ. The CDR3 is CASSLRLAGDTSTDTQYF. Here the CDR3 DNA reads TGTGCCAGCAGCTTACGACTAGCGGGGGACACTAGCACAGATACGCAGTATTTT.

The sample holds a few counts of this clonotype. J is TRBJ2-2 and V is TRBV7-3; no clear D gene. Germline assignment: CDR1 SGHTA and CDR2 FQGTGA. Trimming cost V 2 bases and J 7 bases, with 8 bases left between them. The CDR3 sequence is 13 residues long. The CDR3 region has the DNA TGTGCCAGCAGCTTATCCGGTAACGGGGAGCTGTTTTTT. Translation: CASSLSGNGELFF.

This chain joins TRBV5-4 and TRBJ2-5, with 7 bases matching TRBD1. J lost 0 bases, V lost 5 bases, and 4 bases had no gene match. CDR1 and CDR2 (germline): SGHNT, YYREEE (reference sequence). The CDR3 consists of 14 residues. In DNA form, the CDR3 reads TGTGCCAGCAGTTTGACAGGGTACCAAGAGACCCAGTACTTC. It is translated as CASSLTGYQETQYF.